Below are 4 T cell receptor beta chains sequenced from a single sample in a study of control samples from healthy donors and cancer patients. Clones were read by immunoSEQ multiplex PCR, and TCRdb kept only the in-frame ones, dropping some. The data show roughly 74,000 clones, with around 94% seen just once and less than 6% held by the top ten. The sample comprised blood. The receptors originated from a woman aged 18 to 35 in good health.

V usage is TRBV6-5 and J usage is TRBJ2-7; 7 nucleotides agree with TRBD2. Germline CDR1 reads MNHEY; CDR2 reads SVGAGI. The CDR3 is 15 amino acids. The J segment lost 3 bases and the V segment lost 5 bases, leaving 10 bases of the junction unmatched. CDR3 bases: TGTGCCAGCAGTCCCTGGGACGGGACTAACTACGAGCAGTACTTC. It codes for CASSPWDGTNYEQYF.

This clone came up once. The chain recombines TRBV3-1 (or the pseudogene TRBV3-2) with TRBJ1-2; D is perhaps TRBD1 (6 bases). V shed 0 bases and J shed 4 bases, with 9 bases lying between them. The CDR3 is 14 residues long. Per germline, CDR1 LGHDT and CDR2 YNNKEL (reference sequence). The CDR3 protein is CASSQEQGAYGYTF. CDR3 coding DNA: TGTGCCAGCAGCCAAGAACAGGGCGCCTATGGCTACACCTTC.

A single count supports this clone. This chain connects TRBV27 to TRBJ1-2; 7 bases line up with TRBD1. In germline, CDR1 is MNHEY, CDR2 SMNVEV (reference sequence). J gave up 7 bases and V 3 bases, and 8 bases lay outside the gene matches. CDR3 size: 14 residues. The CDR3 DNA reads TGTGCCAGCAGTTTTTCCCGACAGGGTCTTGGCTACACCTTC. This encodes CASSFSRQGLGYTF.

This rearrangement joins TRBV6-5 to TRBJ1-1; D unclear. Between the trimmed V and J ends, which lost 0 bases and 5 bases, there was a span of 16 bases. This CDR3 has 16 residues. CDR1 is MNHEY and CDR2 is SVGAGI in the germline V gene. The CDR3 coding sequence is TGTGCCAGCAGTTACTCGGATATTGGCCGTGGGACTGAAGCTTTCTTT. This encodes CASSYSDIGRGTEAFF.